This TCR beta chain was recovered during a study of STAT5B mutations in CD4+ large granular lymphocyte leukemia. This CDR3 is 11 amino acids long. V was pared by 3 bases and J by 13 bases, with 7 bases between. Germline V gives CDR1 MNHNY, CDR2 SVGAGI (reference sequence). The protocol was immunoSEQ multiplex PCR, while the TCRdb copy is restricted to in-frame clones and leaves out a portion. There are 30,000 to 40,000 clones in the sample; roughly 71% occur only once, and less than 3% lies in the top ten. This clone was counted a few times. The clonotype originates from a human donor in good health. The rearrangement joins TRBV6-6 to TRBJ1-6; D is unclear. The specimen sequenced was CD4+ T cells from blood buffy coats. The CDR3 DNA sequence: TGTGCCAGCAGTTATGGCGGGCCCCTCCACTTT. Its translation: CASSYGGPLHF.